This is a list of T cell receptor beta chains from one sample in a study of blood T cell repertoires in COVID-19. The protocol was immunoSEQ multiplex PCR, while the TCRdb copy is restricted to in-frame clones and leaves out a portion. In the table there are tens of thousands of clones, under 85% of which are singletons. The specimen was peripheral blood. The receptors originated from a man between 60 and 75 years old with acute or convalescent COVID-19. CDR3s include the opening cysteine and the closing phenylalanine or tryptophan. The order of the fields is D gene, J gene, V gene, clone size, CDR3 DNA, CDR3 protein. The D gene is left open where the match is weak. Some rows mark clone size as missing; the rest say once, few, many or name a class of expanded clone.

>TRBD1|TRBJ2-7|TRBV27|.
TGTGCCAGCAGTCCGCTGACAGGGCCCTCCGAGCAGTACTTC
CASSPLTGPSEQYF
>.|TRBJ2-5|TRBV7-2|.
TGTGCCAGCAGCTTAGAGGCAGGGCGGGGGACCCAGTACTTC
CASSLEAGRGTQYF
>.|TRBJ2-5|TRBV5-6|.
TGTGCCAGCAGCTTCGTAGAGCTAGAGACCCAGTACTTC
CASSFVELETQYF
>TRBD1|TRBJ2-1|TRBV10-3|few
TGTGCCCACCGGGACAGTTACAATGAGCAGTTCTTC
CAHRDSYNEQFF
>TRBD1|TRBJ1-2|TRBV5-4|.
TGTGCCAGCAGCTCTCCAGGGGGCTATGGCTACACCTTC
CASSSPGGYGYTF
>.|TRBJ2-4|TRBV10-2|once
TGCGCCAGCATGGCAGGGTTCGAAAACATTCAGTACTTC
CASMAGFENIQYF
>.|TRBJ1-6|TRBV18|few
TGTGCCAGCTCACCGTACAGGGATTACAATTCACCCCTCCACTTT
CASSPYRDYNSPLHF
>.|TRBJ1-1|TRBV12-3/TRBV12-4|.
TGTGCCAGCAGTTTAGGGAGAAACACTGAAGCTTTCTTT
CASSLGRNTEAFF
>.|TRBJ1-2|TRBV28|few
TGTGCCAGCAGACCCCAGGGAAACTATGGCTACACCTTC
CASRPQGNYGYTF
>TRBD1|TRBJ1-2|TRBV6-5|few
TGTGCCAGCAGGGAGGGACAGGGGAATGGCTACACCTTC
CASREGQGNGYTF
>.|TRBJ1-5|TRBV6-6|many
TGTGCCAGCACAGACCCGGACAGCCTAGACCAGCCCCAGCATTTT
CASTDPDSLDQPQHF
>TRBD1|TRBJ2-2|TRBV6-2/TRBV6-3|.
TGTGCCAGCAGCCCTCACCCCGGGACAGGGGGTGACGGGGAGCTGTTTTTT
CASSPHPGTGGDGELFF
>.|TRBJ1-3|TRBV9|.
TGTGCCAGCAGCGAGTCAGTCTCTGGAAACACCATATATTTT
CASSESVSGNTIYF
>TRBD1|TRBJ2-5|TRBV27|once
TGTGCCAGCAGTTTAATATATGTGAGACAGGGAGAGACCCAGTACTTC
CASSLIYVRQGETQYF
>TRBD1|TRBJ2-2|TRBV5-1|.
TGCGCCAGCAGCTTGGCCAACAGGGGCGCTCGTCCGGGGGAGCTGTTTTTT
CASSLANRGARPGELFF
>.|TRBJ1-1|TRBV9|few
TGTGCCAGCAGCGTAGGAGGTTCCGAGAACACTGAAGCTTTCTTT
CASSVGGSENTEAFF
>TRBD1|TRBJ1-2|TRBV18|.
TGTGCCAGCTCACCGACAAGAGCAACTGGGACAGGGAACAACTATGGCTACACCTTC
CASSPTRATGTGNNYGYTF
>.|TRBJ2-2|TRBV5-5|.
TGTGCCAGCAGCTTGGAAGACAGAACGAACACCGGGGAGCTGTTTTTT
CASSLEDRTNTGELFF
>.|TRBJ1-5|TRBV2|once
TGTGCCAGCAGTGACAGGGTTGGCAATCAGCCCCAGCATTTT
CASSDRVGNQPQHF
>.|TRBJ1-1|TRBV5-6|.
TGTGCCAGCAGCCCGACAGGCGCCTCGCGGACTGAAGCTTTCTTT
CASSPTGASRTEAFF
>.|TRBJ2-7|TRBV5-1|.
TGCGCCAGCAGCGAGCCCCACAGGGTGTCGATCGAGCAGTACTTC
CASSEPHRVSIEQYF
>.|TRBJ2-5|TRBV5-1|.
TGCGCCAGCAGCTTGGGACTAGGGAAAGAGACCCAGTACTTC
CASSLGLGKETQYF
>.|TRBJ2-3|TRBV4-3|.
TGCGCCAGCAGCCTAAGGGGTGCAGATACGCAGTATTTT
CASSLRGADTQYF
>TRBD1|TRBJ1-1|TRBV6-6|.
TGTGCCAGCAGTCCTAGACAGGGGTCACAGAACACTGAAGCTTTCTTT
CASSPRQGSQNTEAFF
>TRBD1|TRBJ2-4|TRBV19|.
TGTGCCAGTAGTATGGGACAGGGTAGGCAAGGGAGCAAAAACATTCAGTACTTC
CASSMGQGRQGSKNIQYF
>.|TRBJ1-1|TRBV7-8|.
TGTGCCAGCAGCTTATTGGGCAGGGTGAGCACTGAAGCTTTCTTT
CASSLLGRVSTEAFF
>TRBD1|TRBJ1-4|TRBV7-9|.
TGTGCCAGCAGCACAGGGGCGCAGGGGTTTACAACTAATGAAAAACTGTTTTTT
CASSTGAQGFTTNEKLFF
>TRBD1|TRBJ1-2|TRBV3-1/TRBV3-2|.
TGTGCCAGCAGCCAAGGCATTTACAGGGGGTATGGCTACACCTTC
CASSQGIYRGYGYTF
>TRBD1|TRBJ2-5|TRBV6-1|.
TGTGCCAGCAGTGAGATGACAGGGGGAGAGACCCAGTACTTC
CASSEMTGGETQYF
>TRBD1|TRBJ1-5|TRBV10-2|.
TGCGCCAGCAGGGGACAGGGGGAGAGCAATCAGCCCCAGCATTTT
CASRGQGESNQPQHF
>TRBD1|TRBJ1-1|TRBV4-1|.
TGCGCCAGCAGCCACGTCGATCGACAGGGGGCGCAAGCTTTCTTT
CASSHVDRQGAQAFF
>TRBD2|TRBJ2-3|TRBV5-1|.
TGCGCCAGCAGCTTGGTACTAGCGGGGAAGGTCGGTACAGATACGCAGTATTTT
CASSLVLAGKVGTDTQYF
>.|TRBJ1-5|TRBV30|.
TGTGCCTGGAGTGTACAGGGCGGCCGAGGCAATCAGCCCCAGCATTTT
CAWSVQGGRGNQPQHF
>.|TRBJ1-1|TRBV5-1|few
TGCGCCAGCAGCTTGGGAACAGGAGTGAACACTGAAGCTTTCTTT
CASSLGTGVNTEAFF
>.|TRBJ1-4|TRBV18|.
TGTGCCAGCTACGGAGACCGGGGGAATGAAAAACTGTTTTTT
CASYGDRGNEKLFF
>TRBD2|TRBJ2-3|TRBV6-6|.
TGTGCCAGCAGTTACTCTCTAGCGGTCACAGATACGCAGTATTTT
CASSYSLAVTDTQYF